Listed below are T cell receptor beta chains from one sample, sequenced in a study of PD-1 blockade in mismatch repair-deficient tumors. Sequencing used immunoSEQ multiplex PCR; TCRdb keeps in-frame clones, though not all of them. The profile shows about 68,000 clones, 70% to 80% of them singletons. This specimen was peripheral blood, taken 2 weeks after starting pembrolizumab. These receptors were obtained from an adult with mismatch repair-deficient cancer. CDR3s include the opening cysteine and the closing phenylalanine or tryptophan. Each record gives: clone size, D gene, V gene, J gene, CDR3 DNA, CDR3 protein. D genes are given only for firm matches. For some rows the clone size is stated as once, few or many, or as a class when expanded; others skip it.

clone size: .; D gene: TRBD2; V gene: TRBV11-3; J gene: TRBJ2-2; CDR3 DNA: TGTGCCAGCAGCTTAAGGGCTAGCGGGTACACCGGGGAGCTGTTTTTT; CDR3 protein: CASSLRASGYTGELFF
clone size: .; D gene: TRBD2; V gene: TRBV18; J gene: TRBJ2-7; CDR3 DNA: TGTGCCAGCTCACCCCAAACTAGCGGGAGCGTCTACGAGCAGTACTTC; CDR3 protein: CASSPQTSGSVYEQYF
clone size: .; D gene: TRBD2; V gene: TRBV27; J gene: TRBJ2-1; CDR3 DNA: TGTGCCAGCAGTTTACGGGGGAGGGATGAGCAGTTCTTC; CDR3 protein: CASSLRGRDEQFF
clone size: many; D gene: .; V gene: TRBV11-2; J gene: TRBJ2-1; CDR3 DNA: TGTGCCAGCAGCCCTGTGGGGACCAATGAGCAGTTCTTC; CDR3 protein: CASSPVGTNEQFF
clone size: .; D gene: TRBD1; V gene: TRBV2; J gene: TRBJ1-2; CDR3 DNA: TGTGCCAGCAGTCAACGACAGGGGGGAAATGGCTACACCTTC; CDR3 protein: CASSQRQGGNGYTF
clone size: .; D gene: .; V gene: TRBV6-5; J gene: TRBJ2-1; CDR3 DNA: TGTGCCAGCAGTTACAAGCCCAGGGCCTACAATGAGCAGTTCTTC; CDR3 protein: CASSYKPRAYNEQFF
clone size: .; D gene: .; V gene: TRBV6-6; J gene: TRBJ2-7; CDR3 DNA: TGTGCCAGCAGTTCCACAAAGGACTTCTCCTACGAGCAGTACTTC; CDR3 protein: CASSSTKDFSYEQYF
clone size: .; D gene: .; V gene: TRBV7-9; J gene: TRBJ2-5; CDR3 DNA: TGTGCCAGCAGCACGGACGTTCGTAGGGAGACCCAGTACTTC; CDR3 protein: CASSTDVRRETQYF
clone size: .; D gene: TRBD1; V gene: TRBV4-2; J gene: TRBJ2-7; CDR3 DNA: TGTGCCAGCAGCGACGGACAGGGTACCTACGAGCAGTACTTC; CDR3 protein: CASSDGQGTYEQYF
clone size: .; D gene: .; V gene: TRBV6-6; J gene: TRBJ2-2; CDR3 DNA: TGTGCCAGCAGTAGGGGTGGCGGGGAGCTGTTTTTT; CDR3 protein: CASSRGGGELFF
clone size: .; D gene: TRBD1; V gene: TRBV19; J gene: TRBJ1-2; CDR3 DNA: TGTGCCAGTAGTACAGGGGGCTTCTATGGCTACACCTTC; CDR3 protein: CASSTGGFYGYTF
clone size: few; D gene: .; V gene: TRBV18; J gene: TRBJ2-7; CDR3 DNA: TGTGCCAGCTCACCACGACCGTGGAGGGGGGAAGACGAGCAGTACTTC; CDR3 protein: CASSPRPWRGEDEQYF
clone size: few; D gene: .; V gene: TRBV18; J gene: TRBJ2-3; CDR3 DNA: TGTGCCAGCTCACCACCGGTAGCCGAACGCGGCACAGATACGCAGTATTTT; CDR3 protein: CASSPPVAERGTDTQYF
clone size: few; D gene: TRBD2; V gene: TRBV9; J gene: TRBJ2-7; CDR3 DNA: TGTGCCAGGCAGCGGGAGGCAACCTACGAGCAGTACTTC; CDR3 protein: CARQREATYEQYF
clone size: .; D gene: .; V gene: TRBV7-2; J gene: TRBJ1-4; CDR3 DNA: TGTGCCAGCAGCTTACAAGGGAACAGGGCCGGTGAAAAACTGTTTTTT; CDR3 protein: CASSLQGNRAGEKLFF
clone size: .; D gene: .; V gene: TRBV6-6; J gene: TRBJ1-5; CDR3 DNA: TGTGCCAGCAGTTACACCAGTGATCAGCCCCAGCATTTT; CDR3 protein: CASSYTSDQPQHF
clone size: .; D gene: .; V gene: TRBV6-1; J gene: TRBJ1-5; CDR3 DNA: TGTGCCAGCATACCCTCAGGCCTCAATCAGCCCCAGCATTTT; CDR3 protein: CASIPSGLNQPQHF
clone size: .; D gene: .; V gene: TRBV7-3; J gene: TRBJ2-7; CDR3 DNA: TGTGCCAGCAGCTTAGAAGGACGGGGGAGCGAGCAGTACTTC; CDR3 protein: CASSLEGRGSEQYF
clone size: .; D gene: .; V gene: TRBV29-1; J gene: TRBJ2-1; CDR3 DNA: TGCAGCGTTGAGGGTCTGAGGGGCAATGAGCAGTTCTTC; CDR3 protein: CSVEGLRGNEQFF
clone size: .; D gene: TRBD2; V gene: TRBV25-1; J gene: TRBJ2-5; CDR3 DNA: TGTGCCAGCAGCCCCTCCCGTCTAGCGGGCGGGGCACGGGAGACCCAGTACTTC; CDR3 protein: CASSPSRLAGGARETQYF
clone size: .; D gene: .; V gene: TRBV19; J gene: TRBJ1-1; CDR3 DNA: TGTGCCAGTAACTTGCCCGGGAACACTGAAGCTTTCTTT; CDR3 protein: CASNLPGNTEAFF
clone size: .; D gene: .; V gene: TRBV11-3; J gene: TRBJ2-5; CDR3 DNA: TGTGCCAGCAACCAAGTGTTCCGAGGGCAAGAGACCCAGTACTTC; CDR3 protein: CASNQVFRGQETQYF
clone size: .; D gene: TRBD2; V gene: TRBV28; J gene: TRBJ2-7; CDR3 DNA: TGTGCCAGCAGCCTTTTTGTAGCGGGAAGGGTCCACGAGCAGTACTTC; CDR3 protein: CASSLFVAGRVHEQYF
clone size: few; D gene: .; V gene: TRBV6-5; J gene: TRBJ2-5; CDR3 DNA: TGTGCCAGCAGTGTGGGTTACCAAGAGACCCAGTACTTC; CDR3 protein: CASSVGYQETQYF
clone size: .; D gene: TRBD2; V gene: TRBV2; J gene: TRBJ2-7; CDR3 DNA: TGTGCCAGCAGTTCCGGGACTAGCGGGCGGGCGGGCGAGCAGTACTTC; CDR3 protein: CASSSGTSGRAGEQYF
clone size: .; D gene: .; V gene: TRBV6-6; J gene: TRBJ1-5; CDR3 DNA: TGTGCCAGCAGAGTAAACAGGGATCAGCCCCAGCATTTT; CDR3 protein: CASRVNRDQPQHF
clone size: once; D gene: .; V gene: TRBV6-1; J gene: TRBJ2-3; CDR3 DNA: TGTGCCAGCAGTGTGAGCGCGGGACCTAGCACAGATACGCAGTATTTT; CDR3 protein: CASSVSAGPSTDTQYF
clone size: .; D gene: .; V gene: TRBV18; J gene: TRBJ2-7; CDR3 DNA: TGTGCCAGCTCACCAAGTATAGACAGGTCCTCCTACGAGCAGTACTTC; CDR3 protein: CASSPSIDRSSYEQYF
clone size: .; D gene: .; V gene: TRBV20-1; J gene: TRBJ2-7; CDR3 DNA: TGCAGTGCTAGCGGGTACTACGAGCAGTACTTC; CDR3 protein: CSASGYYEQYF
clone size: .; D gene: .; V gene: TRBV9; J gene: TRBJ2-6; CDR3 DNA: TGTACCAGCAGCGTAGATTTTACTGGGGCCAACGTCCTGACTTTC; CDR3 protein: CTSSVDFTGANVLTF
clone size: .; D gene: TRBD2; V gene: TRBV18; J gene: TRBJ2-1; CDR3 DNA: TGTGCCAGCTCCCCGCGGGAGCTCCACTACAATGAGCAGTTCTTC; CDR3 protein: CASSPRELHYNEQFF
clone size: .; D gene: TRBD2; V gene: TRBV27; J gene: TRBJ2-1; CDR3 DNA: TGTGCCAGCAGTCCTAGCGGGAGGGAAGGGAATGAGCAGTTCTTC; CDR3 protein: CASSPSGREGNEQFF
clone size: .; D gene: .; V gene: TRBV30; J gene: TRBJ2-1; CDR3 DNA: TGTGCCTGGAGGCCCGGTGGGACGGCCAGAGGTGAGCAGTTCTTC; CDR3 protein: CAWRPGGTARGEQFF
clone size: once; D gene: .; V gene: TRBV12-2; J gene: TRBJ1-2; CDR3 DNA: TGTGCAAGTCGCCCGCACAACTATGGCTACACCTTC; CDR3 protein: CASRPHNYGYTF
clone size: .; D gene: .; V gene: TRBV5-1; J gene: TRBJ1-5; CDR3 DNA: TGCGCCAGCAGCCCTGGCGGGGGGGGCCCCTCGCCCCAGCATTTT; CDR3 protein: CASSPGGGGPSPQHF
clone size: few; D gene: .; V gene: TRBV5-4; J gene: TRBJ1-2; CDR3 DNA: TGTGCCAGCAGCGCGTGGGGTTTTGGCTACACCTTC; CDR3 protein: CASSAWGFGYTF
clone size: .; D gene: .; V gene: TRBV2; J gene: TRBJ1-2; CDR3 DNA: TGTGCCAGCAGTGATGGGGGGCGAACTGACTATGGCTACACCTTC; CDR3 protein: CASSDGGRTDYGYTF